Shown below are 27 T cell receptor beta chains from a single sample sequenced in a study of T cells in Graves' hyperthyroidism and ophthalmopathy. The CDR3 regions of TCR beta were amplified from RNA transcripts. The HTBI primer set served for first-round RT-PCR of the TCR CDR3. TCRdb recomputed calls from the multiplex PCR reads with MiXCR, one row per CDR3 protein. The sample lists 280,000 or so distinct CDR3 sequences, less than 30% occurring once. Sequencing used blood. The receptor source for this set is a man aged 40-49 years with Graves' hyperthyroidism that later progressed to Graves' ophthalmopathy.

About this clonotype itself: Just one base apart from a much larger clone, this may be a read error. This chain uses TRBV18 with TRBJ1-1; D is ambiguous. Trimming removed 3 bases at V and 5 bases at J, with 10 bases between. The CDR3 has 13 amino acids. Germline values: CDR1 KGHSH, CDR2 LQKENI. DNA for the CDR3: TGTGCCAGCTCACCTGGCAGGCTAACTGAAGCTTTCTTT. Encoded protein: CASSPGRLTEAFF.

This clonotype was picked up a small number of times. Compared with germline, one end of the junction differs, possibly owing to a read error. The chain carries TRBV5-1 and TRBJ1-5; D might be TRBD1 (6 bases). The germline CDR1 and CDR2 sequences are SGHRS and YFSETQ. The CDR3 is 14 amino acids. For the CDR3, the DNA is TGCGCCAGCAGCGAGGGGGGGGGTAATCGGCCCCAGCATTTT. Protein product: CASSEGGGNRPQHF.

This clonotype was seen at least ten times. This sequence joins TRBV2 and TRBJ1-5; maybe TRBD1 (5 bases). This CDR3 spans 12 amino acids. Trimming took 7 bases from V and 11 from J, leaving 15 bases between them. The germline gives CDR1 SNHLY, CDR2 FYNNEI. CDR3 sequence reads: CASMGGWRTQHF. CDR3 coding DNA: TGTGCCAGCATGGGGGGATGGCGGACCCAGCATTTT.

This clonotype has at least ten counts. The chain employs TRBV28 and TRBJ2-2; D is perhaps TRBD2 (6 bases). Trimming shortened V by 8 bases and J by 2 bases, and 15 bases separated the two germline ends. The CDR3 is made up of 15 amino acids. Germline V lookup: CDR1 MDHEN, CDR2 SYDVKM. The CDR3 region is CASRTGTFNTGELFF. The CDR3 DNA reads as TGTGCCAGCCGAACCGGGACTTTCAACACCGGGGAGCTGTTTTTT.

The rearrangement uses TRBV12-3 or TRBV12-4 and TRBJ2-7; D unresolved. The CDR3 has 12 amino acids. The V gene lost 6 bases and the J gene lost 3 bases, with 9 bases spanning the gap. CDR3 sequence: CASSISIYEQYF. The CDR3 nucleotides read TGTGCCAGCAGCATATCCATCTACGAGCAGTACTTC.

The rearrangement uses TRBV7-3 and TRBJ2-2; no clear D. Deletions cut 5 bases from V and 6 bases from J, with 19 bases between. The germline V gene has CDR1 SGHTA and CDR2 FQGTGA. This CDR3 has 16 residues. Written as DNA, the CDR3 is TGTGCCAGCAGCGCCAATCCACAATGGGGTGCCGGGGAGCTGTTTTTT. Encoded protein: CASSANPQWGAGELFF.

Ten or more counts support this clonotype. This chain's CDR3 is CASKDNQPQHF. CDR3 bases: TGTGCCAGCAAGGACAATCAGCCCCAGCATTTT. The rearrangement joins TRBV6-4 to TRBJ1-5; D unresolved. V was pared by 7 bases and J by 3 bases, with 4 bases between. Germline CDR1 is MRHNA and CDR2 is SNTAGT. The CDR3 loop spans 11 amino acids.

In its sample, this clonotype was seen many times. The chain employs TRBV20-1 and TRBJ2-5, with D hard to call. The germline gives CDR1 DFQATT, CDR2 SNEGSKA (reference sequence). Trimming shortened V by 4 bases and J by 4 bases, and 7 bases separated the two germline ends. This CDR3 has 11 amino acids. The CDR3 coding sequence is TGCAGTGCTACGAAATTAGAGACCCAGTACTTC. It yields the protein CSATKLETQYF.

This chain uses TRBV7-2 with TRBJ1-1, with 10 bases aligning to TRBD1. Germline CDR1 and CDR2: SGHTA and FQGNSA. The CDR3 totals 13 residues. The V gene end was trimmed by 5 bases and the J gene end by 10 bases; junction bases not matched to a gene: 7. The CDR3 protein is CASSQGTGARAFF. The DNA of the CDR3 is TGTGCCAGCAGCCAAGGGACAGGGGCTCGAGCTTTCTTT.

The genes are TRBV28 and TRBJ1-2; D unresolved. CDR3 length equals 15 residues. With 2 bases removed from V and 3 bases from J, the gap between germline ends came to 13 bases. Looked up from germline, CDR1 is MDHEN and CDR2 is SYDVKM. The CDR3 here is CASSLGRPSYYGYTF. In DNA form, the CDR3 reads TGTGCCAGCAGTTTAGGGAGGCCTTCTTACTATGGCTACACCTTC.

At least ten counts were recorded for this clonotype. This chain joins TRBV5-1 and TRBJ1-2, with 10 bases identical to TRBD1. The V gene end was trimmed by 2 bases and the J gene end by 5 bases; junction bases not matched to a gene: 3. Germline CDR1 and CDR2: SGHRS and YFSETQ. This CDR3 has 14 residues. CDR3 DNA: TGCGCCAGCAGCTTCGACAGGGGGCAATATGGCTACACCTTC. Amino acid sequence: CASSFDRGQYGYTF.

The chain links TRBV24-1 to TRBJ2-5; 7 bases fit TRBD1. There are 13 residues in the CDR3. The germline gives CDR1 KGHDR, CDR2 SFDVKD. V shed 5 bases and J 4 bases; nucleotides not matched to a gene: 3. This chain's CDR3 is CATSVQGVETQYF. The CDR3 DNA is TGTGCCACCAGTGTTCAGGGGGTAGAGACCCAGTACTTC.

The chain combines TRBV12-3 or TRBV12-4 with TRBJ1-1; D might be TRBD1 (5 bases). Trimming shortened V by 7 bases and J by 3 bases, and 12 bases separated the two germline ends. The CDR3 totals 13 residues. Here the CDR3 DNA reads TGTGCCAGCAACTCCCGAGGGGACACTGAAGCTTTCTTT. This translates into CASNSRGDTEAFF.

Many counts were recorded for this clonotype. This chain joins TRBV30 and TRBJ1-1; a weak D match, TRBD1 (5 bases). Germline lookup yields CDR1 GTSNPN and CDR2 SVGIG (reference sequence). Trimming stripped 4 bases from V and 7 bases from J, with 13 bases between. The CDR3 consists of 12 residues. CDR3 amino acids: CAWMSGSHEAFF. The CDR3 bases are TGTGCCTGGATGTCAGGGTCCCATGAAGCTTTCTTT. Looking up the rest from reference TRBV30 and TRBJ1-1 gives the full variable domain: SQTIHQWPATLVQPVGSPLSLECTVEGTSNPNLYWYRQAAGRGLQLLFYSVGIGQISSEVPQNLSASRPQDRQFILSSKKLLLSDSGFYLCAWMSGSHEAFFGQGTRLTVV.

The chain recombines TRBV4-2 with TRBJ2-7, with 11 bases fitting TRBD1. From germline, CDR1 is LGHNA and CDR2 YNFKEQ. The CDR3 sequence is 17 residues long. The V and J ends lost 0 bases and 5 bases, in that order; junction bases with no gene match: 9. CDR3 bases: TGTGCCAGCAGCCAAGAAAGGACAGGGGGCGGTTTTGACGAGCAGTACTTC. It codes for CASSQERTGGGFDEQYF.

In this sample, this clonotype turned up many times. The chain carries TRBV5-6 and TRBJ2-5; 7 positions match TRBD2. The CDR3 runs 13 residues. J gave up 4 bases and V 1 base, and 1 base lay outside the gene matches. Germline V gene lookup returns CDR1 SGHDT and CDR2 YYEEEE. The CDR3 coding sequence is TGTGCCAGCAGCTTGCCTAGCGGAGAGACCCAGTACTTC. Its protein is CASSLPSGETQYF.

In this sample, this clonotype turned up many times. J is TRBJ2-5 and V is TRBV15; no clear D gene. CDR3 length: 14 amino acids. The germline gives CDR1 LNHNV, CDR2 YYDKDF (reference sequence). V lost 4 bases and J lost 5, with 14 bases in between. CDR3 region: CATSTVSSWETQYF. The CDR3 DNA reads TGTGCCACCAGCACTGTTAGCTCGTGGGAGACCCAGTACTTC.

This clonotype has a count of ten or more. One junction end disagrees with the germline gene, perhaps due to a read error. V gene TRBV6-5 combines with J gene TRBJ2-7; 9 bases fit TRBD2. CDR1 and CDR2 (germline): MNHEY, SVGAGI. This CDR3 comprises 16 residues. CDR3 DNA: TGTGCCAGCAGTCACTCCGGCGCGGGAGGGGTTTACGAGCAGTACTTC. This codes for CASSHSGAGGVYEQYF.

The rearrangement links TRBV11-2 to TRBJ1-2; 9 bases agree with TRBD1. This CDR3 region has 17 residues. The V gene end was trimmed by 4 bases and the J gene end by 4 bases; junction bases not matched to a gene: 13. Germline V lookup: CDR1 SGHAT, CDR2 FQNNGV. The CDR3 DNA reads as TGTGCCAGCAGCTACCTAGGACAGGGGACAGGGATCTATGGCTACACCTTC. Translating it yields CASSYLGQGTGIYGYTF.

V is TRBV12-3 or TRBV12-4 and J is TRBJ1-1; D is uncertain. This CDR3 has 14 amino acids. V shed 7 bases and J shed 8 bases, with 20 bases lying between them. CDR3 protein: CASITGLHREEAFF. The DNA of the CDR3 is TGTGCCAGCATTACCGGCCTTCACAGAGAGGAAGCTTTCTTT.

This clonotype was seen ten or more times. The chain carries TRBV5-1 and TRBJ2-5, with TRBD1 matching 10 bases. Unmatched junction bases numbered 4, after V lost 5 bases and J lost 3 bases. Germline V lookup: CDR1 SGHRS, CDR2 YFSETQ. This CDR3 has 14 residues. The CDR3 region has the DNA TGCGCCAGCAGGCAGACAGGGGGCGAAGAGACCCAGTACTTC. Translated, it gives CASRQTGGEETQYF.

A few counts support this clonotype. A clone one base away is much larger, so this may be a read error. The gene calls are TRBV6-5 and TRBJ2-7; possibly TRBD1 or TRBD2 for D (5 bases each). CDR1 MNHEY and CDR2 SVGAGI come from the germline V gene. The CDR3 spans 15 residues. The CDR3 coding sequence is TGTGCCAGAAGTTACTACGGGACGACCACCTACGAGCAGTACTTC. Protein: CARSYYGTTTYEQYF.

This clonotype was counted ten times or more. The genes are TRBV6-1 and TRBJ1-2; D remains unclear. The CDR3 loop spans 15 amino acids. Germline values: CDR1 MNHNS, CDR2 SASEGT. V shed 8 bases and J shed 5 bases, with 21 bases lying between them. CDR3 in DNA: TGTGCCAGCCTAAGTCACCGGACGGTCGGGTATGGCTACACCTTC. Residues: CASLSHRTVGYGYTF.

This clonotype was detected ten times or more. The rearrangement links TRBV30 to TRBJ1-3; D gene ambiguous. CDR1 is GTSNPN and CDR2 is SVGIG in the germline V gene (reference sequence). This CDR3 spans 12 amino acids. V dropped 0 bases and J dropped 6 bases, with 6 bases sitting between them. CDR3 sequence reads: CAWSVRSNTIYF. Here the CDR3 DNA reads TGTGCCTGGAGTGTACGGTCAAACACCATATATTTT.

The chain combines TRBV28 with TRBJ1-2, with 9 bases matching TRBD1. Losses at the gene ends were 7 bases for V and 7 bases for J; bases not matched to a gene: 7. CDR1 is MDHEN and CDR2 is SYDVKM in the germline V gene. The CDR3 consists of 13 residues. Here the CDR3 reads CASNPGQGSGYTF. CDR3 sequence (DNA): TGTGCCAGCAACCCAGGACAGGGGAGTGGCTACACCTTC.

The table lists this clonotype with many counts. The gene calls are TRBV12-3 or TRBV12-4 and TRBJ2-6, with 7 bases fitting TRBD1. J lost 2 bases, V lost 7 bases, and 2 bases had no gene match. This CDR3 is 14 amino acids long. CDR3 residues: CASTDRAGANVLTF. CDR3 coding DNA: TGTGCCAGCACCGACAGGGCTGGGGCCAACGTCCTGACTTTC.

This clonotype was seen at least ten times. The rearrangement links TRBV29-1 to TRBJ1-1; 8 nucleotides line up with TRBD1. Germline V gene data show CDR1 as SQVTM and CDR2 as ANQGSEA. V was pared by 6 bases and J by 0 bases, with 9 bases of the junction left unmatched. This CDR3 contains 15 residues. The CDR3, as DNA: TGCAGCGTCAAGACAGGGGCATCTTTGAACACTGAAGCTTTCTTT. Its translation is CSVKTGASLNTEAFF.